This T cell receptor (beta chain) was documented in a study of blood T cell repertoires in COVID-19. The table lists this clone with a count of one. CDR3 length: 15 amino acids. Trimming removed 4 bases from V and 2 bases from J; junction bases left unmatched: 4. Germline CDR1 is KGHSH and CDR2 is LQKENI. The method was immunoSEQ multiplex PCR; TCRdb's version includes in-frame clones alone and lacks a portion of them. In the table there are fewer than 200,000 clones, roughly 85% of which are singletons. The source material was PBMCs or T cells enriched from blood (not recorded which). The TCR originated in a woman between 65 and 79 years old in a cohort exposed to, infected with or recovered from COVID-19 (not recorded which). This rearrangement joins TRBV18 to TRBJ1-3, with TRBD1 matching over 8 bases. DNA of the CDR3: TGTGCCAGCTCACAGCAGGGGGCTACTGGAAACACCATATATTTT. It is translated as CASSQQGATGNTIYF.